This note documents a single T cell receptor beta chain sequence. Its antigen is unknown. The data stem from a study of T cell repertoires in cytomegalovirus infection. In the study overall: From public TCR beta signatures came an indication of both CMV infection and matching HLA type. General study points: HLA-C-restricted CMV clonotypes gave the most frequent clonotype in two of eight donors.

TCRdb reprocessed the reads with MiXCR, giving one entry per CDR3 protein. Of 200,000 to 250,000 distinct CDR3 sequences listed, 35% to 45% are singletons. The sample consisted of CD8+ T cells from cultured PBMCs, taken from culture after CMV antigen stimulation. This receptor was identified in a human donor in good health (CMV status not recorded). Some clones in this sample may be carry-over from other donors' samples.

DNA for the CDR3: TGTGCCAGCCGGAACAACGACGCCTACGAGCAGTACTTC. This encodes CASRNNDAYEQYF. The chain joins TRBV7-9 to TRBJ2-7, with D unclear. The V end lost 8 bases, the J end lost 2 bases, and 13 bases lay between the germline ends. Germline CDR1 and CDR2: SEHNR and FQNEAQ (reference sequence). The CDR3 is made up of 13 amino acids. Using reference TRBV7-9 and TRBJ2-7 for the parts outside the CDR3, the full variable domain is DTGVSQNPRHKITKRGQNVTFRCDPISEHNRLYWYRQTLGQGPEFLTYFQNEAQLEKSRLLSDRFSAERPKGSFSTLEIQRTEQGDSAMYLCASRNNDAYEQYFGPGTRLTVT.